These T cell receptor beta chains were read from a single sample in a study of CD8 T cells in Susac syndrome. TCRdb analysed the immunoSEQ multiplex PCR reads with MiXCR anew, one entry per CDR3 protein. The table records some 300,000 distinct CDR3 sequences, about 88% of them present only once. The sequenced sample consisted of CD8+ T cells from PBMCs. Source of these receptors: a human donor with multiple sclerosis. The CDR3 runs from the conserved cysteine through the conserved F or W. A D gene is named only where the DNA matches it firmly. A row's size may be missing; if present it is once, few, many or a size class.

abundance,d_gene,j_gene,v_gene,CDR3aa,CDR3nt
-,-,TRBJ1-3,TRBV28,CASMEGVLRGNTIYF,TGTGCCAGCATGGAGGGAGTCCTACGGGGAAACACCATATATTTT
-,-,TRBJ2-7,TRBV28,CASSWDPGTESYEQYF,TGTGCCAGCAGCTGGGATCCCGGGACGGAAAGTTACGAGCAGTACTTC
-,TRBD2,TRBJ2-2,TRBV6-1,CASRSPAREGHTGELFF,TGTGCCAGCAGGTCTCCGGCGCGGGAGGGCCACACCGGGGAGCTGTTTTTT
-,-,TRBJ2-1,TRBV27,CASSDGALVTGNEQFF,TGTGCCAGCAGTGACGGCGCTTTGGTGACAGGCAATGAGCAGTTCTTC
-,-,TRBJ1-2,TRBV27,CASSPESGFPFYTF,TGTGCCAGCAGTCCGGAGTCGGGGTTCCCCTTCTACACCTTC
once,-,TRBJ2-7,TRBV5-5,CASSLYQGPSYEQYF,TGTGCCAGCAGCTTATATCAAGGCCCTTCCTACGAGCAGTACTTC
-,TRBD2,TRBJ2-7,TRBV9,CASSVSGTFDEQYF,TGTGCCAGCAGCGTCAGCGGGACCTTCGACGAGCAGTACTTC
-,TRBD2,TRBJ2-3,TRBV7-9,CASSTAGGADTQYF,TGTGCCAGCAGTACCGCGGGGGGGGCAGATACGCAGTATTTT
-,-,TRBJ2-3,TRBV3-1,CASSQADWASDTQYF,TGTGCCAGCAGCCAAGCCGACTGGGCCTCAGATACGCAGTATTTT
-,-,TRBJ1-2,TRBV27,CASSYLQGNGYTF,TGTGCCAGCAGTTACCTCCAGGGAAACGGCTACACCTTC
once,-,TRBJ2-3,TRBV9,CASSVGSSLSEDTQYF,TGTGCCAGCAGCGTAGGGTCTAGTCTTTCGGAAGATACGCAGTATTTT
-,-,TRBJ1-1,TRBV24-1,CATREDRWGERAFF,TGTGCCACCAGAGAAGACAGGTGGGGGGAGCGGGCTTTCTTT
-,-,TRBJ1-5,TRBV9,CASSVGEGRLSNQPQHF,TGTGCCAGCAGCGTAGGCGAGGGGAGGTTAAGCAATCAGCCCCAGCATTTT
-,-,TRBJ1-6,TRBV21-1,CASSKALRGRLDSPLHF,TGTGCCAGCAGCAAAGCGCTAAGGGGGCGCCTGGATTCACCCCTCCACTTT
-,TRBD1,TRBJ2-3,TRBV7-9,CASSWGQGTDTQYF,TGTGCCAGCAGCTGGGGACAGGGAACAGATACGCAGTATTTT
-,TRBD1,TRBJ1-2,TRBV28,CASSFEGGEDNYGYTF,TGTGCCAGCAGTTTTGAAGGGGGCGAGGACAACTATGGCTACACCTTC
-,TRBD1,TRBJ2-3,TRBV5-6,CASSTDRVERNTQYF,TGTGCCAGCAGCACCGACAGGGTTGAACGTAATACGCAGTATTTT
-,TRBD2,TRBJ2-7,TRBV9,CASSSGLAGGVYEQYF,TGTGCCAGCAGCTCGGGACTAGCGGGAGGAGTATACGAGCAGTACTTC
once,-,TRBJ2-4,TRBV6-1,CASSEASTGTPLAKNIQYF,TGTGCCAGCAGTGAAGCCAGCACCGGGACACCTCTAGCCAAAAACATTCAGTACTTC
-,-,TRBJ2-1,TRBV5-1,CASSLARERSEQFF,TGCGCCAGCAGCTTGGCCCGGGAGAGGAGTGAGCAGTTCTTC
-,-,TRBJ1-1,TRBV27,CASSFGGRAFF,TGTGCCAGCAGTTTTGGAGGGAGAGCTTTCTTT
-,TRBD2,TRBJ2-1,TRBV7-9,CASSSGLAPITHSYNEQFF,TGTGCCAGCAGCTCCGGACTAGCGCCGATAACCCACTCCTACAATGAGCAGTTCTTC
-,-,TRBJ2-7,TRBV27,CASSRQKFSYEQYF,TGTGCCAGCAGCCGACAGAAATTCTCCTACGAGCAGTACTTC
-,-,TRBJ1-3,TRBV10-3,CAIRARNTIYF,TGTGCCATCAGGGCTAGGAACACCATATATTTT
once,-,TRBJ1-2,TRBV20-1,CSAIPRHLPYGYTF,TGCAGTGCTATCCCCAGACATCTTCCGTATGGCTACACCTTC
-,-,TRBJ1-5,TRBV3-1,CASSQDTGNNQPQHF,TGTGCCAGCAGCCAAGATACAGGGAACAATCAGCCCCAGCATTTT
-,-,TRBJ1-1,TRBV7-9,CASSFRGRIEAFF,TGTGCCAGCAGCTTCAGGGGTAGAATTGAAGCTTTCTTT
-,-,TRBJ2-5,TRBV11-2,CASSPSTRVTETQYF,TGTGCCAGCAGCCCATCCACGCGGGTCACGGAGACCCAGTACTTC
-,-,TRBJ2-4,TRBV21-1,CASSKDMTDNIQYF,TGTGCCAGCAGCAAAGACATGACGGACAACATTCAGTACTTC
-,TRBD2,TRBJ2-7,TRBV25-1,CASRGGTGGAETYEQYF,TGTGCCAGCAGGGGGGGGACGGGCGGCGCCGAAACCTACGAGCAGTACTTC
-,TRBD1,TRBJ2-4,TRBV6-5,CASSYWGTGNIQYF,TGTGCCAGCAGTTACTGGGGGACAGGGAACATTCAGTACTTC
-,-,TRBJ1-1,TRBV27,CASSLAGPIGTEAFF,TGTGCCAGCAGTTTGGCCGGGCCCATCGGGACTGAAGCTTTCTTT
-,-,TRBJ2-2,TRBV29-1,CSGRLDSTGELFF,TGCAGCGGGAGACTAGATAGCACCGGGGAGCTGTTTTTT
few,TRBD1,TRBJ2-7,TRBV5-1,CASSLDDSGGYEQYF,TGCGCCAGCAGCTTGGATGATTCAGGGGGCTACGAGCAGTACTTC
-,TRBD2,TRBJ2-7,TRBV28,CASSFETPGLAGGQGTYEQYF,TGTGCCAGCAGTTTTGAAACCCCGGGACTAGCGGGAGGGCAAGGGACCTACGAGCAGTACTTC
-,-,TRBJ1-5,TRBV7-6,CASSLRGRDNQPQHF,TGTGCCAGCAGCCTACGTGGACGGGACAATCAGCCCCAGCATTTT
-,-,TRBJ1-2,TRBV9,CASSVATEGYTF,TGTGCCAGCAGCGTAGCTACGGAGGGCTACACCTTC
-,-,TRBJ2-1,TRBV7-9,CASSFVGSPQFF,TGTGCCAGCAGCTTTGTAGGGTCCCCGCAGTTCTTC
-,-,TRBJ1-1,TRBV5-1,CASSLYGQLNTEAFF,TGCGCCAGCAGCTTGTACGGACAGCTGAACACTGAAGCTTTCTTT
-,-,TRBJ1-2,TRBV27,CASSSEGTFGYTF,TGTGCCAGCAGTTCGGAGGGGACGTTTGGCTACACCTTC
-,-,TRBJ2-1,TRBV9,CASSVTLTSGDNEQFF,TGTGCCAGCAGCGTCACCCTTACTTCGGGAGACAATGAGCAGTTCTTC
-,-,TRBJ1-1,TRBV2,CASIIGRVGSEAFF,TGTGCCAGCATTATAGGCAGGGTTGGCTCTGAAGCTTTCTTT
few,-,TRBJ1-2,TRBV2,CASSDVGLQVYGYTF,TGTGCCAGCAGTGACGTTGGGTTACAGGTCTATGGCTACACCTTC
-,-,TRBJ2-3,TRBV9,CASSVEGSVSDTQYF,TGTGCCAGCAGCGTAGAGGGGAGCGTTTCAGATACGCAGTATTTT
-,-,TRBJ1-5,TRBV12-5,CASGLGQNNQPQHF,TGTGCTAGTGGTTTGGGACAGAACAATCAGCCCCAGCATTTT
-,-,TRBJ2-1,TRBV7-2,CASSLVSGGEFNEQFF,TGTGCCAGCAGCTTAGTTTCCGGGGGCGAATTCAATGAGCAGTTCTTC
-,-,TRBJ1-6,TRBV14,CASSLGDRINSPLHF,TGTGCCAGCAGCCTAGGTGACAGGATAAATTCACCCCTCCACTTT
-,-,TRBJ1-1,TRBV4-1,CASSQDPDTEAFF,TGCGCCAGCAGCCAAGACCCGGACACTGAAGCTTTCTTT
-,TRBD1,TRBJ1-1,TRBV5-1,CASSGGQGGGEAFF,TGCGCCAGCAGCGGTGGACAGGGGGGTGGTGAAGCTTTCTTT
once,TRBD2,TRBJ2-3,TRBV9,CASSEGLAGPTSTDTQYF,TGTGCCAGCAGCGAGGGACTAGCGGGGCCGACTAGCACAGATACGCAGTATTTT
-,TRBD1,TRBJ1-6,TRBV7-2,CASSLSRGGINYNSPLHF,TGTGCCAGCAGCTTAAGTAGAGGGGGCATTAACTATAATTCACCCCTCCACTTT
-,TRBD2,TRBJ2-3,TRBV6-1,CASSPRTSSDTQYF,TGTGCCAGCAGTCCTAGGACTAGCAGTGATACGCAGTATTTT
-,TRBD2,TRBJ2-1,TRBV6-5,CASSYYTSGWEQFF,TGTGCCAGCAGTTACTATACTAGCGGTTGGGAGCAGTTCTTC
-,TRBD1,TRBJ2-3,TRBV28,CASSLGTGLTDTQYF,TGTGCCAGCAGTTTAGGGACAGGGTTGACAGATACGCAGTATTTT
-,TRBD1,TRBJ1-1,TRBV2,CARDRGVLVGQGEAFF,TGTGCCAGGGACAGGGGTGTCCTAGTTGGACAGGGTGAAGCTTTCTTT
-,-,TRBJ2-4,TRBV11-2,CASSLTALTAIAKNIQYF,TGTGCCAGCAGCCTAACCGCTTTGACAGCGATAGCCAAAAACATTCAGTACTTC
once,-,TRBJ1-2,TRBV28,CASSFPGALYGYTF,TGTGCCAGCAGTTTTCCAGGCGCTCTCTATGGCTACACCTTC
-,-,TRBJ1-1,TRBV29-1,CSVEAGSNTEAFF,TGCAGCGTTGAGGCAGGGTCGAACACTGAAGCTTTCTTT
-,-,TRBJ1-2,TRBV28,CASSLLQDPNYGYTF,TGTGCCAGCAGTTTGTTGCAGGACCCTAACTATGGCTACACCTTC
-,-,TRBJ2-7,TRBV27,CASSSGWAYEQYF,TGTGCCAGCAGTTCGGGTTGGGCCTACGAGCAGTACTTC